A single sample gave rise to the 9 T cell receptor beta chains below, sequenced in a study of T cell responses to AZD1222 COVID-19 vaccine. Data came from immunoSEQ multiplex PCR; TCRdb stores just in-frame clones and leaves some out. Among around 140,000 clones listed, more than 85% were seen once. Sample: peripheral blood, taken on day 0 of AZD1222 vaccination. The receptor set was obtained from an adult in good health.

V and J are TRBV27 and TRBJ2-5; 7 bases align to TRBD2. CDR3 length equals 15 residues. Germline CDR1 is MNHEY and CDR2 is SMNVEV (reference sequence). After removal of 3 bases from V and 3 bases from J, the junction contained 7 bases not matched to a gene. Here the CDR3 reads CASSFRGLAEETQYF. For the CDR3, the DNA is TGTGCCAGCAGTTTTAGGGGCCTAGCGGAAGAGACCCAGTACTTC.

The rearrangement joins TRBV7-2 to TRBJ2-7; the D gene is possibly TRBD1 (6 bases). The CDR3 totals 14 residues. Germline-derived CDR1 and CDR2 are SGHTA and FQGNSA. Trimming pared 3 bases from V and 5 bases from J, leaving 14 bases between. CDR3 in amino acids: CASSFSQGRNEQYF. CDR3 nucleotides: TGTGCCAGCAGCTTTTCACAGGGCAGAAACGAGCAGTACTTC. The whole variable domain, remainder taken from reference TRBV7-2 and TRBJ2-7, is GAGVSQSPSNKVTEKGKDVELRCDPISGHTALYWYRQSLGQGLEFLIYFQGNSAPDKSGLPSDRFSAERTGGSVSTLTIQRTQQEDSAVYLCASSFSQGRNEQYFGPGTRLTVT.

Written as DNA, the CDR3 is TGTGCCAGCTCCAACTCCCCCCTCTCTGGAAACACCATATATTTT. It encodes CASSNSPLSGNTIYF. This rearrangement joins TRBV6-5 to TRBJ1-3; D uncertain. Germline values: CDR1 MNHEY, CDR2 SVGAGI. This CDR3 spans 15 amino acids. With 8 bases removed from V and 0 bases from J, the gap between germline ends came to 14 bases.

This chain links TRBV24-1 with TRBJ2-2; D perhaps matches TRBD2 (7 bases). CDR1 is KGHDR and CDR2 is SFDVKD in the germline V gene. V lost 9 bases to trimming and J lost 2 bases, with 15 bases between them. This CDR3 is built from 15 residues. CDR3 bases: TGTGCCACCGTGGGGGGGACACTTAACACCGGGGAGCTGTTTTTT. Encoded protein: CATVGGTLNTGELFF.

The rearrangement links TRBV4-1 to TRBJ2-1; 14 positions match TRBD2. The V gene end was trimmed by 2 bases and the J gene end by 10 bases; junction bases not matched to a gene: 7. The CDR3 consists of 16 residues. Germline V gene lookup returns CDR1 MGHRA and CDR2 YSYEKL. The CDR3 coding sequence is TGCGCCAGCAGCCAACGCGGACTAGCGGGAGGTCAGGAGCAGTTCTTC. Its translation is CASSQRGLAGGQEQFF.

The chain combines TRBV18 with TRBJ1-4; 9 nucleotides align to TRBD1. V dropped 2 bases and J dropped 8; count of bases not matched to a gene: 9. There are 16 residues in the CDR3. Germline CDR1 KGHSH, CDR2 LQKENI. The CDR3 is CASSPNGDRVQEKLFF. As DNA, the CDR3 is TGTGCCAGCTCACCAAACGGGGACAGGGTTCAGGAAAAACTGTTTTTT.

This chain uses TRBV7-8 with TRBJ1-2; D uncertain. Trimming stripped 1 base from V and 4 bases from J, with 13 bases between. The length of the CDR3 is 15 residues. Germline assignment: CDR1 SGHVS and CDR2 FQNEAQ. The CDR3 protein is CASSLVRLPGYGYTF. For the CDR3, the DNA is TGTGCCAGCAGCTTAGTTCGCCTTCCAGGCTATGGCTACACCTTC.

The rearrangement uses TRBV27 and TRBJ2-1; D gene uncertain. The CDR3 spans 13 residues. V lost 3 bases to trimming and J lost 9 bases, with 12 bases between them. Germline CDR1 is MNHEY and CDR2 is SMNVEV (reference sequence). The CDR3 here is CASSFSFSPEQFF. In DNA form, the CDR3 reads TGTGCCAGCAGTTTCTCATTTAGCCCTGAGCAGTTCTTC.

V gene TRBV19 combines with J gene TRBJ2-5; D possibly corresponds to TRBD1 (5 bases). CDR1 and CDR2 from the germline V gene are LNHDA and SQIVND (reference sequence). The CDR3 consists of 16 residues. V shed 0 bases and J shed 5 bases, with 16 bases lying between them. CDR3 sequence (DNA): TGTGCCAGTAGTATAGATCATTACAGGAGTGGGGAGACCCAGTACTTC. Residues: CASSIDHYRSGETQYF.